This TCR beta chain is drawn from a study of PD-L1 blockade in urothelial cancer. At the level of the study: Treatment start was followed by blood analysis at 3 weeks (second dose) and again at 6 weeks.

The CDR3 loop spans 15 amino acids. Germline trimming cut 5 bases from V and 0 bases from J; bases unmatched to any gene: 4. Looked up from germline, CDR1 is MNHEY and CDR2 is SVGAGI. Some clones are missing from TCRdb's copy, which holds only in-frame ones; the method was immunoSEQ multiplex PCR. The repertoire holds around 100,000 clones, with approximately 86% as singletons. The sequencing used PBMCs, collected around atezolizumab (anti-PD-L1) treatment. The sequence was collected from a man aged 45-65 years with urothelial cancer. The V call is TRBV6-5, the J call TRBJ1-3; 7 bases are a match to TRBD1. The CDR3 sequence is CASSNRQGSGNTIYF. The CDR3 region has the DNA TGTGCCAGCAGTAACCGACAGGGCTCTGGAAACACCATATATTTT.